Presented here are 24 T cell receptor beta chains from one specimen sequenced in a study of blood T cell repertoires in COVID-19. The repertoire was sequenced with immunoSEQ multiplex PCR; TCRdb's copy has only in-frame clones and lacks some. This sample yields about 280,000 clones, of which under 90% are seen a single time; more than 8% belongs to the top ten. The sequenced sample consisted of peripheral blood. The receptor set was obtained from a woman aged 45-60 years who had recovered from COVID-19.

The chain carries TRBV12-5 and TRBJ2-3, with 11 bases identical to TRBD2. Trimming cost V 5 bases and J 0 bases; bases outside gene matches: 10. The germline V gene encodes CDR1 LGHNT and CDR2 FRNRAP. This CDR3 has 18 residues. This CDR3 is CASGPGTSGDSSTDTQYF. The CDR3 DNA reads as TGTGCTAGTGGTCCCGGGACTAGCGGAGACTCTAGCACAGATACGCAGTATTTT.

The chain links TRBV7-8 to TRBJ1-5, with 9 bases lining up with TRBD1. The CDR3 covers 17 residues. The germline V gene encodes CDR1 SGHVS and CDR2 FQNEAQ. V shed 5 bases and J 5 bases; nucleotides not matched to a gene: 13. Here the CDR3 reads CASSRRAGQGDYQPQHF. DNA for the CDR3: TGTGCCAGCAGCCGAAGAGCGGGACAGGGAGATTATCAGCCCCAGCATTTT.

The chain has TRBV30 and TRBJ2-2; D not certain. V was clipped by 0 bases and J by 5 bases, with 7 bases between them. Germline V gives CDR1 GTSNPN, CDR2 SVGIG (reference sequence). This CDR3 has 13 residues. The CDR3 region is CAWSVIGTGELFF. The CDR3 DNA sequence: TGTGCCTGGAGTGTGATCGGGACCGGGGAGCTGTTTTTT.

The V gene is TRBV6-5, the J gene TRBJ2-7; 7 bases fit TRBD1. The CDR3 has 11 amino acids. Germline CDR1 is MNHEY and CDR2 is SVGAGI. V lost 6 bases and J lost 7; bases outside the gene matches: 3. The CDR3 here is CASRSRGEQYF. The CDR3 bases are TGTGCCAGCAGATCCAGGGGGGAGCAGTACTTC.

The rearrangement joins TRBV7-2 to TRBJ2-5, with D perhaps TRBD2 (6 bases). V lost 5 bases and J 5 bases, leaving 15 bases between the germline ends. Germline-derived CDR1 and CDR2 are SGHTA and FQGNSA. The CDR3 has 14 residues. CDR3 sequence: CASSPWEAGETQYF. Here the CDR3 DNA reads TGTGCCAGCAGCCCCTGGGAGGCCGGGGAGACCCAGTACTTC.

The rearrangement links TRBV7-9 to TRBJ1-5; 8 nucleotides align to TRBD1. Germline values: CDR1 SEHNR, CDR2 FQNEAQ (reference sequence). The V gene end was trimmed by 1 base and the J gene end by 7 bases; junction bases not matched to a gene: 9. The CDR3 contains 16 residues. CDR3 protein: CASSLVGTGVQQPQHF. The CDR3 region has the DNA TGTGCCAGCAGCTTAGTTGGGACAGGAGTTCAACAGCCCCAGCATTTT.

This clone has just one count. CDR3 sequence reads: CASSLRTGNSYEQYF. The CDR3, as DNA: TGTGCCAGCAGCCTACGGACAGGGAACTCCTACGAGCAGTACTTC. The chain employs TRBV6-6 and TRBJ2-7, with 8 nucleotides matching TRBD1. The V gene's germline CDR1 is MNHNY and CDR2 SVGAGI (reference sequence). The CDR3 runs to 15 residues. The V gene end was trimmed by 6 bases and the J gene end by 0 bases; junction bases not matched to a gene: 7.

The chain has TRBV28 and TRBJ1-3, with TRBD1 matching 7 bases. The germline CDR1 and CDR2 sequences are MDHEN and SYDVKM. V trimming: 5 bases; J trimming: 0 bases; junction bases outside the gene matches: 1. The CDR3 totals 14 residues. CDR3 nucleotide sequence: TGTGCCAGCAGTGGGACAGACTCTGGAAACACCATATATTTT. Translating it yields CASSGTDSGNTIYF.

Note on this clone: The junction departs from the called germline gene at one end, perhaps through a read error. The genes are TRBV5-8 and TRBJ2-5; 11 positions agree with TRBD2. The CDR3 consists of 12 residues. CDR1 SGHTS and CDR2 YDEGEE come from the germline V gene. In DNA, the CDR3 is TGTGCCAGCAGCTCCACTAGCGGGGGACGAGACTTC. Protein product: CASSSTSGGRDF.

The chain couples TRBV5-6 to TRBJ2-4, with TRBD1 matching 7 bases. The V segment lost 4 bases and the J segment 5 bases; nucleotides outside the gene matches: 9. The CDR3 totals 15 residues. Germline-derived CDR1 and CDR2 are SGHDT and YYEEEE. Here the CDR3 reads CASSPKTGSQNIQYF. CDR3 DNA sequence: TGTGCCAGCAGCCCGAAGACAGGGTCCCAAAACATTCAGTACTTC.

V is TRBV28 and J is TRBJ1-5; possibly TRBD1 for D (6 bases). The CDR3 is 15 amino acids. Germline CDR1 and CDR2: MDHEN and SYDVKM. Trimming took 1 base from V and 7 from J, leaving 14 bases between them. The CDR3 DNA is TGTGCCAGCAGTTTATTTGGGGGCGCAGGGCAGCCCCAGCATTTT. This gives the protein CASSLFGGAGQPQHF.

This chain uses TRBV28 with TRBJ2-2, with a weak D call TRBD2 (6 bases). The ends were cut back, 7 bases at V and 7 bases at J, with 25 bases in the middle. This CDR3 contains 17 residues. Germline V gene lookup returns CDR1 MDHEN and CDR2 SYDVKM. The CDR3 DNA is TGTGCCAGCATCGGTCAATCAGCGGGCCCATGGATCGGGGAGCTGTTTTTT. Residues: CASIGQSAGPWIGELFF.

This chain joins TRBV19 and TRBJ1-4, with D unclear. V was clipped by 8 bases and J by 8 bases, with 12 bases between them. This CDR3 has 12 amino acids. From germline, CDR1 is LNHDA and CDR2 SQIVND (reference sequence). In DNA form, the CDR3 reads TGTGCCAGTTCGGGAGGATACGAAAAACTGTTTTTT. Its translation: CASSGGYEKLFF.

The chain employs TRBV7-2 and TRBJ2-5, with TRBD1 identical over 8 bases. Germline lookup yields CDR1 SGHTA and CDR2 FQGNSA. CDR3 length equals 16 residues. V dropped 1 base and J dropped 1; count of bases not matched to a gene: 5. The CDR3 sequence is CASSLEAGTGQETQYF. For the CDR3, the DNA is TGTGCCAGCAGCTTAGAGGCCGGGACAGGCCAAGAGACCCAGTACTTC.

The chain has TRBV28 and TRBJ2-4; TRBD1 matches 12 bases. The CDR3 sequence is 15 residues long. V dropped 6 bases and J dropped 1; count of bases not matched to a gene: 1. Per germline, CDR1 MDHEN and CDR2 SYDVKM. The CDR3 DNA reads TGTGCCAGCAGGGGACAGGGGGCGGCCAAAAACATTCAGTACTTC. Protein product: CASRGQGAAKNIQYF.

This chain uses TRBV28 with TRBJ2-5, with D maybe TRBD2 (5 bases). Per the germline V gene, CDR1 is MDHEN and CDR2 is SYDVKM. Trimming took 6 bases from V and 5 from J, leaving 19 bases between them. The CDR3 spans 15 residues. The CDR3 DNA sequence: TGTGCCAGCAGCTCACCCCTTCCGGGAACCGAGACCCAGTACTTC. It is translated as CASSSPLPGTETQYF.

This clone was observed a few times. The V and J genes are TRBV28 and TRBJ2-7, with D possibly TRBD1 on 5 matching bases. The CDR3 extends over 12 amino acids. The V gene's germline CDR1 is MDHEN and CDR2 SYDVKM. V was clipped by 5 bases and J by 4 bases, with 9 bases between them. The CDR3 nucleotides are TGTGCCAGCAGTCAACAGGTTTACGAGCAGTACTTC. Its translation is CASSQQVYEQYF.

The rearrangement joins TRBV7-9 to TRBJ2-7; 8 bases agree with TRBD1. Germline CDR1 SEHNR, CDR2 FQNEAQ (reference sequence). The CDR3 spans 18 residues. V shed 5 bases, J shed 0 bases, and the junction held 15 bases outside the gene matches. The CDR3 sequence: CASSLSLIRDRSSYEQYF. The CDR3 DNA reads as TGTGCCAGCAGCCTAAGTCTAATCCGGGACAGGAGCTCCTACGAGCAGTACTTC.

The rearrangement links TRBV30 to TRBJ2-7; 7 positions agree with TRBD1. V trimming: 5 bases; J trimming: 2 bases; junction bases outside the gene matches: 6. In germline, CDR1 is GTSNPN, CDR2 SVGIG (reference sequence). This CDR3 comprises 13 residues. CDR3: CAWGADRPYEQYF. CDR3 DNA sequence: TGTGCCTGGGGAGCGGACAGGCCCTACGAGCAGTACTTC. Filled out from reference TRBV30 and TRBJ2-7, the complete variable domain reads SQTIHQWPATLVQPVGSPLSLECTVEGTSNPNLYWYRQAAGRGLQLLFYSVGIGQISSEVPQNLSASRPQDRQFILSSKKLLLSDSGFYLCAWGADRPYEQYFGPGTRLTVT.

V gene TRBV21-1 combines with J gene TRBJ2-3; TRBD1 reflects the table's D call only, with no check against the DNA. TRBV21-1 is noted as a pseudogene. The CDR3 runs to 16 residues. The chain's CDR3 is CASSTPGQGVADTQYF. The CDR3 bases are TGTGCCAGCAGCACACCCGGACAGGGGGTCGCAGATACGCAGTATTTT.

The rearrangement uses TRBV3-1 (or the pseudogene TRBV3-2) and TRBJ2-5; 16 nucleotides align to TRBD2. The CDR3 spans 19 residues. The V segment lost 1 base and the J segment 1 base; nucleotides outside the gene matches: 6. Germline V gives CDR1 LGHDT, CDR2 YNNKEL (reference sequence). CDR3 DNA: TGTGCCAGCAGCCAAGTTGGGACTAGCGGGGGGGCCGTCCAAGAGACCCAGTACTTC. Translated, it gives CASSQVGTSGGAVQETQYF.

This sequence joins TRBV18 and TRBJ2-2; tentative D call: TRBD2 (6 bases). CDR1 and CDR2 (germline): KGHSH, LQKENI. There are 16 residues in the CDR3. V was shortened by 3 bases and J by 0 bases, with 11 bases between the two germline ends. The CDR3 nucleotides are TGTGCCAGCTCACCGCGGGACCTCCCGAACACCGGGGAGCTGTTTTTT. Translation: CASSPRDLPNTGELFF.

The J gene is TRBJ1-4, the V gene TRBV5-6; 8 nucleotides agree with TRBD1. With 0 bases clipped from V and 7 bases from J, the junction kept 2 bases outside the gene matches. The CDR3 runs 14 residues. The germline V gene has CDR1 SGHDT and CDR2 YYEEEE. This chain's CDR3 is CASSLGTGLEKLFF. The DNA of the CDR3 is TGTGCCAGCAGCTTGGGGACAGGGCTTGAAAAACTGTTTTTT.

With respect to this clone: The sample holds other DNA sequences that translate to the same CDR3. CDR3 sequence reads: CASSYRDRSYEQYF. As DNA, the CDR3 is TGTGCCAGCAGTTACCGGGACAGATCGTACGAGCAGTACTTC. The genes are TRBV6-5 and TRBJ2-7; the match to TRBD1 covers 7 bases. This CDR3 has 14 amino acids. Germline V gene lookup returns CDR1 MNHEY and CDR2 SVGAGI. V lost 2 bases to trimming and J lost 4 bases; unmatched junction nucleotides: 5.